The 10 T cell receptor beta chains below come from one sample, sequenced in a study of blood T cell repertoires in COVID-19. Using immunoSEQ multiplex PCR, the repertoire was profiled, and TCRdb retains in-frame clones only, with some absent. The sample consists of under 300,000 clones, 88% of them appearing once. The specimen sequenced was PBMCs or T cells enriched from blood (not recorded which). These receptors came from a woman aged 55-75 years in a cohort exposed to, infected with or recovered from COVID-19 (not recorded which).

The chain links TRBV7-9 to TRBJ2-2; D possibly corresponds to TRBD1 (5 bases). V was shortened by 0 bases and J by 4 bases, with 9 bases between the two germline ends. Germline CDR1 and CDR2: SEHNR and FQNEAQ (reference sequence). The CDR3 spans 15 residues. CDR3 region: CASSLAKGITGELFF. The DNA for the CDR3 is TGTGCCAGCAGCTTAGCGAAGGGGATCACCGGGGAGCTGTTTTTT.

This clone appeared a single time. The V and J genes are TRBV24-1 and TRBJ2-3, with 9 bases aligning to TRBD1. Germline V gives CDR1 KGHDR, CDR2 SFDVKD. Trimming took 2 bases from V and 4 from J; bases not matched to a gene: 6. The CDR3 is 16 amino acids. CDR3 sequence: CATSDYGQGIPDTQYF. DNA for the CDR3: TGTGCCACCAGTGATTATGGACAGGGGATTCCAGATACGCAGTATTTT.

This clone appeared once. CDR3 protein: CASSLIRLAGLYEQYF. The CDR3 DNA follows: TGCGCCAGCAGCTTGATTCGACTAGCGGGGCTCTACGAGCAGTACTTC. The chain couples TRBV5-1 to TRBJ2-7; 11 bases fit TRBD2. This CDR3 is 16 amino acids long. J lost 3 bases, V lost 1 base, and 6 bases had no gene match. The germline V gene encodes CDR1 SGHRS and CDR2 YFSETQ.

This chain joins TRBV11-1 and TRBJ1-3; D call uncertain. The germline V gene encodes CDR1 SGHAT and CDR2 FQDESV (reference sequence). V was clipped by 0 bases and J by 0 bases, with 6 bases between them. The CDR3 consists of 15 residues. The CDR3 DNA reads as TGTGCCAGCAGCTTAGCTCCTACCTCTGGAAACACCATATATTTT. Protein sequence: CASSLAPTSGNTIYF.

This chain links TRBV28 with TRBJ2-7; 8 bases align to TRBD2. Germline assignment: CDR1 MDHEN and CDR2 SYDVKM. The V gene end was trimmed by 7 bases and the J gene end by 2 bases; junction bases not matched to a gene: 10. The CDR3 is 15 residues long. CDR3 region: CASTRSGLVPYEQYF. In DNA, the CDR3 is TGTGCCAGCACGAGGTCGGGACTAGTCCCCTACGAGCAGTACTTC.

The chain employs TRBV7-6 and TRBJ2-7; 16 positions agree with TRBD2. The ends lost 5 bases at V and 1 base at J; junction bases unmatched: 8. CDR1 and CDR2 from the germline V gene are SGHVS and FNYEAQ. CDR3 length: 18 residues. CDR3 sequence reads: CASSPSGTSGRVSYEQYF. The CDR3 DNA reads as TGTGCCAGCAGCCCCTCCGGGACTAGCGGGAGGGTTTCCTACGAGCAGTACTTC.

The V gene is TRBV5-5, the J gene TRBJ2-7, with TRBD2 matching over 12 bases. Germline values: CDR1 SGHKS, CDR2 YYEKEE (reference sequence). The CDR3 is made up of 16 amino acids. V gave up 4 bases and J gave up 1 base; unmatched junction bases: 6. The CDR3: CASSGGTSGSSYEQYF. DNA of the CDR3: TGTGCCAGCAGCGGAGGGACTAGCGGGTCGTCCTACGAGCAGTACTTC.

This chain uses TRBV7-3 with TRBJ1-1; 8 positions match TRBD1. Germline V gene sequence: CDR1 SGHTA, CDR2 FQGTGA. This CDR3 has 15 amino acids. Trimming took 1 base from V and 10 from J; bases not matched to a gene: 11. In nucleotides, the CDR3 is TGTGCCAGCAGCTTAATTGGGACAGGAATGTGTGTAGCTTTCTTT. This codes for CASSLIGTGMCVAFF.

The chain joins TRBV4-3 to TRBJ2-7; 8 bases agree with TRBD1. In germline, CDR1 is LGHNA, CDR2 YSLEER. V shed 4 bases and J 3 bases; nucleotides not matched to a gene: 5. The CDR3 has 14 residues. The CDR3 coding sequence is TGCGCCAGCAGCCCTCGGACAGGGCTCTACGAGCAGTACTTC. This encodes CASSPRTGLYEQYF.

CDR3 loop: CASSLSPGQGGSYEQYF. CDR3 in DNA: TGTGCCAGCAGCTTGTCTCCGGGACAAGGGGGTTCCTACGAGCAGTACTTC. This chain connects TRBV5-4 to TRBJ2-7; perhaps TRBD1 as D (6 bases). CDR1 SGHNT and CDR2 YYREEE come from the germline V gene (reference sequence). Deletions cut 1 base from V and 1 base from J, with 18 bases between. This CDR3 contains 17 residues.